The 26 T cell receptor beta chains given below trace back to one sample, sequenced in a study of blood T cell repertoires in COVID-19. Some clones are missing from TCRdb's copy, which holds only in-frame ones; the method was immunoSEQ multiplex PCR. This sample has about 50,000 clones, with roughly nine tenths found just once. Sequenced: peripheral blood. These receptor sequences come from a human donor with active COVID-19. The donor label of this sample is uncertain.

The chain has TRBV6-5 and TRBJ2-3; D is possibly TRBD2 (5 bases). Germline CDR1 MNHEY, CDR2 SVGAGI. The CDR3 runs to 16 residues. V lost 0 bases and J lost 0, with 10 bases in between. The chain's CDR3 is CASSYSEASSTDTQYF. The CDR3 DNA sequence: TGTGCCAGCAGTTACTCGGAGGCGTCAAGCACAGATACGCAGTATTTT.

The gene calls are TRBV10-3 and TRBJ1-6; 8 bases are shared with TRBD1. The CDR3 runs 16 residues. CDR1 is ENHRY and CDR2 is SYGVKD in the germline V gene. J gave up 7 bases and V 2 bases, and 7 bases lay outside the gene matches. CDR3 in DNA: TGTGCCATCAGTGAGCCAGGGGACAGGACAAATTCACCCCTCCACTTT. Translated, it gives CAISEPGDRTNSPLHF.

This clone was detected only once. This chain connects TRBV4-2 to TRBJ1-1; TRBD1 matches at 7 bases. CDR1 is LGHNA and CDR2 is YNFKEQ in the germline V gene. This CDR3 has 16 residues. With V trimmed by 5 bases and J by 0 bases, 9 bases remained unmatched. CDR3 protein: CASSTLTGLMNTEAFF. DNA of the CDR3: TGTGCCAGCAGCACTTTGACAGGGCTCATGAACACTGAAGCTTTCTTT.

This clone appeared a single time. CDR3 loop: CASSRGFEPQHF. The CDR3 DNA reads as TGTGCCAGCAGCCGCGGATTTGAGCCCCAGCATTTT. The genes are TRBV6-6 and TRBJ1-5; D ambiguous. This CDR3 is built from 12 residues. The germline CDR1 and CDR2 sequences are MNHNY and SVGAGI (reference sequence). The V end was cut by 6 bases, the J end by 8 bases, with 11 bases between.

The rearrangement links TRBV6-6 to TRBJ1-2; D is undetermined. Trimming left V 5 bases short and J 3 bases short, with 16 bases between. The V gene's germline CDR1 is MNHNY and CDR2 SVGAGI (reference sequence). The CDR3 contains 15 residues. CDR3 in amino acids: CASSTTSPQYYGYTF. The CDR3 DNA is TGTGCCAGCAGTACTACTAGCCCACAGTACTATGGCTACACCTTC.

The chain has TRBV19 and TRBJ2-2; weak D call: TRBD2 (6 bases). V was shortened by 9 bases and J by 0 bases, with 11 bases between the two germline ends. The CDR3 runs to 14 residues. CDR1 and CDR2 (germline): LNHDA, SQIVND (reference sequence). In DNA form, the CDR3 reads TGTGCCAGCAGCCTAGCGACGAACACCGGGGAGCTGTTTTTT. It codes for CASSLATNTGELFF.

This rearrangement joins TRBV6-2 or TRBV6-3 to TRBJ1-1, with D hard to call. The V end was cut by 0 bases, the J end by 2 bases, with 13 bases between. CDR3 length equals 16 residues. Germline CDR1 reads MNHEY; CDR2 reads SVGEGT. CDR3 DNA: TGTGCCAGCAGTTACTCGGTTGGCGGACTAAACACTGAAGCTTTCTTT. Protein: CASSYSVGGLNTEAFF.

As DNA, the CDR3 is TGTGCCTGGAGTCTTAGCGGGTTCCACCGTACGCAGTATTTT. This sequence encodes CAWSLSGFHRTQYF. This chain connects TRBV30 to TRBJ2-3; 7 bases match TRBD2. CDR1 and CDR2 from the germline V gene are GTSNPN and SVGIG (reference sequence). The CDR3 spans 14 residues. The junction had 10 bases not matched to a gene; V was cut back by 2 bases and J by 8 bases.

The rearrangement links TRBV10-3 to TRBJ1-3; D perhaps matches TRBD1 (5 bases). The CDR3 is 15 residues long. Germline-derived CDR1 and CDR2 are ENHRY and SYGVKD. V lost 4 bases to trimming and J lost 0 bases, with 10 bases between them. The CDR3, as DNA: TGTGCCATCAGTGCCGGGGGAATCTCTGGAAACACCATATATTTT. Encoded protein: CAISAGGISGNTIYF.

The J gene is TRBJ1-3, the V gene TRBV15; D gene uncertain. CDR1 LNHNV and CDR2 YYDKDF come from the germline V gene (reference sequence). V was pared by 5 bases and J by 4 bases, with 9 bases between. The CDR3 extends over 13 amino acids. CDR3 sequence reads: CATSHLGGNTIYF. CDR3 in DNA: TGTGCCACCAGCCACCTCGGGGGAAACACCATATATTTT.

The genes are TRBV27 and TRBJ2-3; possibly TRBD2 for D (5 bases). Trimming removed 9 bases at V and 0 bases at J, with 16 bases between. CDR3 length: 15 residues. Per germline, CDR1 MNHEY and CDR2 SMNVEV (reference sequence). CDR3 sequence reads: CASTPTGGSTDTQYF. CDR3 sequence (DNA): TGTGCCAGTACGCCAACGGGCGGGAGCACAGATACGCAGTATTTT.

The chain employs TRBV19 and TRBJ1-2, with 8 bases aligning to TRBD1. Germline CDR1 is LNHDA and CDR2 is SQIVND (reference sequence). CDR3 length equals 13 residues. V shed 6 bases and J 5 bases; nucleotides not matched to a gene: 5. The CDR3 is CASRAGGAYGYTF. The CDR3 nucleotides are TGTGCCAGTAGGGCAGGGGGCGCGTATGGCTACACCTTC.

The chain combines TRBV7-2 with TRBJ1-4, with unresolved D. CDR1 SGHTA and CDR2 FQGNSA come from the germline V gene. The CDR3 is 15 amino acids. The V and J ends lost 3 bases and 0 bases respectively, with 8 bases between them. For the CDR3, the DNA is TGTGCCAGCAGCTTTCCACAAGCAACTAATGAAAAACTGTTTTTT. Encoded protein: CASSFPQATNEKLFF.

This clone was counted a few times. The chain is built from TRBV5-1 and TRBJ1-5; the match to TRBD1 covers 7 bases. Losses at the gene ends were 4 bases for V and 6 bases for J; bases not matched to a gene: 7. Per the germline V gene, CDR1 is SGHRS and CDR2 is YFSETQ. The length of the CDR3 is 14 residues. CDR3 in DNA: TGCGCCAGCAGCCCTGACAGGGCGACTCAGCCCCAGCATTTT. Translated: CASSPDRATQPQHF. The variable domain in full, with the rest retrieved from reference TRBV5-1 and TRBJ1-5, is KAGVTQTPRYLIKTRGQQVTLSCSPISGHRSVSWYQQTPGQGLQFLFEYFSETQRNKGNFPGRFSGRQFSNSRSEMNVSTLELGDSALYLCASSPDRATQPQHFGDGTRLSIL.

The chain couples TRBV3-1 (or the pseudogene TRBV3-2) to TRBJ1-1, with TRBD1 as a possible D gene (5 bases). CDR3 length equals 15 residues. The V and J ends lost 2 bases and 5 bases respectively, with 15 bases between them. CDR1 and CDR2 (germline): LGHDT, YNNKEL (reference sequence). The CDR3 coding sequence is TGTGCCAGCAGCCAATCGGGCAGGGTGGTTACTGAAGCTTTCTTT. As protein: CASSQSGRVVTEAFF.

Comments on this clone: Other DNA sequences in the same sample also yield this CDR3. The chain recombines TRBV7-2 with TRBJ2-5, with D possibly matching TRBD1 (5 bases). Deletions cut 3 bases from V and 13 bases from J, with 21 bases between. Germline V gene data show CDR1 as SGHTA and CDR2 as FQGNSA. The CDR3 is 14 residues long. CDR3 DNA: TGTGCCAGCAGCTTGGATGCGAATTCCGGAACAGGGTACTTC. Amino acids: CASSLDANSGTGYF.

This clone was seen once. The J gene is TRBJ2-7, the V gene TRBV6-2 or TRBV6-3; TRBD2 matches at 12 bases. The V segment lost 0 bases and the J segment 2 bases; nucleotides outside the gene matches: 8. The CDR3 runs 18 residues. Germline V lookup: CDR1 MNHEY, CDR2 SVGEGT. This CDR3 is CASSYSIQTSGGTYEQYF. The CDR3 nucleotides read TGTGCCAGCAGTTACTCGATCCAGACTAGCGGGGGCACCTACGAGCAGTACTTC.

V and J are TRBV7-2 and TRBJ1-5, with D hard to call. V lost 1 base and J lost 9, with 16 bases in between. There are 15 residues in the CDR3. Germline assignment: CDR1 SGHTA and CDR2 FQGNSA. In DNA, the CDR3 is TGTGCCAGCAGCTTAGTAAGTACCGGAGGATCGCCCCAGCATTTT. Protein sequence: CASSLVSTGGSPQHF.

The V gene is TRBV25-1, the J gene TRBJ1-5, with TRBD1 as a possible D gene (6 bases). The CDR3 is 13 amino acids. The germline gives CDR1 MGHDK, CDR2 SYGVNS. V was clipped by 7 bases and J by 9 bases, with 16 bases between them. CDR3 nucleotide sequence: TGTGCCAGCAAAGGACAGACGCAGGGGCCCCAGCATTTT. Protein: CASKGQTQGPQHF.

This chain connects TRBV4-3 to TRBJ2-5, with 10 bases that match TRBD1. The CDR3 consists of 15 residues. Per the germline V gene, CDR1 is LGHNA and CDR2 is YSLEER. The V segment lost 0 bases and the J segment 6 bases; nucleotides outside the gene matches: 4. CDR3 in DNA: TGCGCCAGCAGCCAAGATTGGGGACAGGGGCAGACCCAGTACTTC. This sequence encodes CASSQDWGQGQTQYF.

The chain has TRBV2 and TRBJ1-1; weak D call: TRBD1 (6 bases). The CDR3 loop spans 16 amino acids. The germline V and J ends were trimmed by 0 bases and 2 bases, with 13 bases remaining between them. The germline gives CDR1 SNHLY, CDR2 FYNNEI. The CDR3 nucleotides read TGTGCCAGCAGTGAAGCGGGGAGAGGGGGTAACACTGAAGCTTTCTTT. Translated: CASSEAGRGGNTEAFF.

In this sample, this clone turned up once. This chain joins TRBV4-2 and TRBJ2-1; 8 nucleotides line up with TRBD2. CDR3 length: 16 residues. In germline, CDR1 is LGHNA, CDR2 YNFKEQ. Unmatched junction bases numbered 8, after V lost 0 bases and J lost 7 bases. CDR3 nucleotide sequence: TGTGCCAGCAGCCAAGAGACGGGGGGGCCTCAGAATGAGCAGTTCTTC. Amino acid sequence: CASSQETGGPQNEQFF.

The chain has TRBV18 and TRBJ1-3, with D hard to call. Germline V gives CDR1 KGHSH, CDR2 LQKENI. The CDR3 totals 15 residues. V was trimmed by 2 bases and J by 3 bases, leaving 11 bases between them. This CDR3 is CASSPGLQIGNTIYF. CDR3 DNA sequence: TGTGCCAGCTCACCAGGTCTGCAGATTGGAAACACCATATATTTT. The complete variable domain, with remaining parts taken from reference TRBV18 and TRBJ1-3, reads NAGVMQNPRHLVRRRGQEARLRCSPMKGHSHVYWYRQLPEEGLKFMVYLQKENIIDESGMPKERFSAEFPKEGPSILRIQQVVRGDSAAYFCASSPGLQIGNTIYFGEGSWLTVV.

V and J are TRBV2 and TRBJ1-4, with D maybe TRBD1 (6 bases). The CDR3 is made up of 15 amino acids. V lost 6 bases and J 5 bases, leaving 16 bases between the germline ends. Germline loops: CDR1 SNHLY, CDR2 FYNNEI. CDR3 coding DNA: TGTGCCAGCAGATGGGGGCGGACAGCGAATGAAAAACTGTTTTTT. It codes for CASRWGRTANEKLFF. The full variable domain, completed using reference TRBV2 and TRBJ1-4, is EPEVTQTPSHQVTQMGQEVILRCVPISNHLYFYWYRQILGQKVEFLVSFYNNEISEKSEIFDDQFSVERPDGSNFTLKIRSTKLEDSAMYFCASRWGRTANEKLFFGSGTQLSVL.

This chain links TRBV18 with TRBJ1-1; possible D gene TRBD1, 6 bases. The CDR3 is 15 amino acids. Trimming shortened V by 1 base and J by 0 bases, and 9 bases separated the two germline ends. Germline V gives CDR1 KGHSH, CDR2 LQKENI. This CDR3 reads CASSPQTGVNTEAFF. The CDR3 DNA is TGTGCCAGCTCACCACAGACAGGAGTGAACACTGAAGCTTTCTTT.

This chain links TRBV20-1 with TRBJ2-7, with D possibly matching TRBD1 (5 bases). The CDR3 has 11 amino acids. Germline-derived CDR1 and CDR2 are DFQATT and SNEGSKA (reference sequence). The V and J ends lost 3 bases and 3 bases respectively, with 6 bases between them. The CDR3 coding sequence is TGCAGTGCTAGGGACAACTACGAGCAGTACTTC. Its protein product is CSARDNYEQYF.